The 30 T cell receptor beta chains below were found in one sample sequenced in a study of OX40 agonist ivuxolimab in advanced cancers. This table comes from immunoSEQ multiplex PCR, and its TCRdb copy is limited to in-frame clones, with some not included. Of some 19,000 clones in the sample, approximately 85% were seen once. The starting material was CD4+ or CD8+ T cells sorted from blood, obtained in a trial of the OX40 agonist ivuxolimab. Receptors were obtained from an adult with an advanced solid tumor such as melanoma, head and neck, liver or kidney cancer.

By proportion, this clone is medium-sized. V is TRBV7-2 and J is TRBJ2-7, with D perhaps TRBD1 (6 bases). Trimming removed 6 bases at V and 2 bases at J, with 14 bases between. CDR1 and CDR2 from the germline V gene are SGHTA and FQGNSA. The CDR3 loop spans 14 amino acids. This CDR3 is CASSFRTATYEQYF. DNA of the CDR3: TGTGCCAGCAGTTTTAGGACAGCTACCTACGAGCAGTACTTC.

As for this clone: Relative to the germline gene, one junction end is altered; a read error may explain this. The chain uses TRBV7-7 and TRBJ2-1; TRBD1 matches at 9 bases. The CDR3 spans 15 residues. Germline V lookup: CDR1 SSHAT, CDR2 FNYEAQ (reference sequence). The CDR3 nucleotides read TGTGCTAGCAGCTTAGGGACAGGGATTAGGAATGAGCAGTTCTTC. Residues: CASSLGTGIRNEQFF.

The CDR3 nucleotides read TGTGCCAGCTCTAGCGGATTCTTCAACGGGGAGCTGTTTTTT. Translated, it gives CASSSGFFNGELFF. The chain carries TRBV27 and TRBJ2-2, with 7 bases lining up with TRBD2. V gave up 8 bases and J gave up 7 bases; unmatched junction bases: 10. This CDR3 has 14 amino acids. The germline V gene encodes CDR1 MNHEY and CDR2 SMNVEV (reference sequence).

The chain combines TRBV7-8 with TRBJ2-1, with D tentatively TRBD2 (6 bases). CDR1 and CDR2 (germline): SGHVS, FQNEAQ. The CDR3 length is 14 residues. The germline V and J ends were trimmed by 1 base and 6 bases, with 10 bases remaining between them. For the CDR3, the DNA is TGTGCCAGCAGCTTAGAAGGAGGGAGCAATGAGCAGTTCTTC. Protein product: CASSLEGGSNEQFF. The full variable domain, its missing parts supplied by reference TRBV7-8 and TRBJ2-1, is GAGVSQSPRYKVAKRGQDVALRCDPISGHVSLFWYQQALGQGPEFLTYFQNEAQLDKSGLPSDRFFAERPEGSVSTLKIQRTQQEDSAVYLCASSLEGGSNEQFFGPGTRLTVL.

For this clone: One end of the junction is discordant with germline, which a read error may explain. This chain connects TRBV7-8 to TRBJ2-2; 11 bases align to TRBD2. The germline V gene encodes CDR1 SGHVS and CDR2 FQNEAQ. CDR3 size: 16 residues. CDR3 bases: TGTGCCAGCAGTTTAGCGGGGGGGCTTAGCACCGGGGAGCTGTTTTTT. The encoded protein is CASSLAGGLSTGELFF.

The DNA for the CDR3 is TGTGCCAGCAGCGTGTACCAGGGGGCCCCTCTTCATTTT. This encodes CASSVYQGAPLHF. V is TRBV7-6 and J is TRBJ1-5; 8 bases line up with TRBD1. Germline V gene sequence: CDR1 SGHVS, CDR2 FNYEAQ. The CDR3 has 13 residues. With 5 bases clipped from V and 16 bases from J, the junction kept 13 bases outside the gene matches.

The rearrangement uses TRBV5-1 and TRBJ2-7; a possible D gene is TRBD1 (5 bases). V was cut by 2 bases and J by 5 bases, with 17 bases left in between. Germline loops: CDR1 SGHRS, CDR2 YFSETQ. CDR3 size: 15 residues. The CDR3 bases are TGCGCCAGCAGCTTATGGGGCCCTGGGTCCAACGAGCAGTACTTC. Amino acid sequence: CASSLWGPGSNEQYF.

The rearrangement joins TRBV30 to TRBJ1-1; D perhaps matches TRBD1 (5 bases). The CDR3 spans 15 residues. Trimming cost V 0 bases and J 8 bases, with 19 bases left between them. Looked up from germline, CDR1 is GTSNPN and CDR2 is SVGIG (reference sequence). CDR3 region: CAWSVQVGGRREAFF. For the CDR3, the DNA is TGTGCCTGGAGTGTACAGGTTGGGGGGAGGAGAGAAGCTTTCTTT. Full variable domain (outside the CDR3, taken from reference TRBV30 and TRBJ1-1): SQTIHQWPATLVQPVGSPLSLECTVEGTSNPNLYWYRQAAGRGLQLLFYSVGIGQISSEVPQNLSASRPQDRQFILSSKKLLLSDSGFYLCAWSVQVGGRREAFFGQGTRLTVV.

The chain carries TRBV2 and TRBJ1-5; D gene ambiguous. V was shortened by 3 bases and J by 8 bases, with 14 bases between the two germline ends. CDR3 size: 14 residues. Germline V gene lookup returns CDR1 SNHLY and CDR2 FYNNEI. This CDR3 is CASSDRELIEPQHF. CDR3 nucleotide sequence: TGTGCCAGCAGTGATCGGGAACTGATAGAGCCCCAGCATTTT.

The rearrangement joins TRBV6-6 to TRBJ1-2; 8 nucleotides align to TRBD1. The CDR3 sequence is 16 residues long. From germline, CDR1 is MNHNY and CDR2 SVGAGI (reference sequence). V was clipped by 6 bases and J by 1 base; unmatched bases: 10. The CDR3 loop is CASRVLTGDLNYGYTF. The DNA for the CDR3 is TGTGCCAGCAGAGTCCTGACAGGGGACCTTAACTATGGCTACACCTTC.

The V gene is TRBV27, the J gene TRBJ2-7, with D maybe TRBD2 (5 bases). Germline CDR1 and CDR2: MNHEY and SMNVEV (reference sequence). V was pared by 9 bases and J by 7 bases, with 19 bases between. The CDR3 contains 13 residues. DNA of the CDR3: TGTGCCAGTGCCCTAGGACGGGGTAAAGAGCAGTACTTC. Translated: CASALGRGKEQYF.

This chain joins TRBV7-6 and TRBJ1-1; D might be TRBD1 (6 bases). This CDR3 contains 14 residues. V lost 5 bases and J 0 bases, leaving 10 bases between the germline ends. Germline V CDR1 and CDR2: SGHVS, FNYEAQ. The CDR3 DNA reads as TGTGCCAGCAGCGGGACACCTATGAACACTGAAGCTTTCTTT. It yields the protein CASSGTPMNTEAFF. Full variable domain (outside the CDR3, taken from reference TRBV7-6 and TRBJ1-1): GAGVSQSPRYKVTKRGQDVALRCDPISGHVSLYWYRQALGQGPEFLTYFNYEAQQDKSGLPNDRFSAERPEGSISTLTIQRTEQRDSAMYRCASSGTPMNTEAFFGQGTRLTVV.

Written as DNA, the CDR3 is TGTGCCAGCAGATCCGGGACAGGGGTTTCACCCCTCCACTTT. It codes for CASRSGTGVSPLHF. V gene TRBV6-5 combines with J gene TRBJ1-6; TRBD1 matches at 10 bases. Trimming cost V 6 bases and J 9 bases; bases outside gene matches: 5. CDR3 length: 14 residues. Germline lookup yields CDR1 MNHEY and CDR2 SVGAGI.

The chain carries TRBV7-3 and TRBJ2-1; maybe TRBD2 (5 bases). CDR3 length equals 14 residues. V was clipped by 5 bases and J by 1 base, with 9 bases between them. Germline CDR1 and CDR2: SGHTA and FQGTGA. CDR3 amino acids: CASSERGSYNEQFF. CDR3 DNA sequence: TGTGCCAGCAGCGAACGGGGATCCTACAATGAGCAGTTCTTC.

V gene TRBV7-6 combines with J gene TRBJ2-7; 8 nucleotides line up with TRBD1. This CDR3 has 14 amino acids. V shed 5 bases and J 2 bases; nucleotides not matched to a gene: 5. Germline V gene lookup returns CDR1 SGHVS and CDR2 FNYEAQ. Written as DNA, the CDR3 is TGTGCCAGCAGCGGAACAGGGGGACCCTACGAGCAGTACTTC. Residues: CASSGTGGPYEQYF.

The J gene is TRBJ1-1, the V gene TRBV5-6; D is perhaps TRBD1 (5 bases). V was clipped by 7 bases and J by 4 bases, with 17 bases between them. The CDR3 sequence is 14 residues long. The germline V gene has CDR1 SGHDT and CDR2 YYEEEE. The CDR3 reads CASEGQGIGTEAFF. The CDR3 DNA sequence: TGTGCCAGCGAGGGGCAGGGAATTGGCACTGAAGCTTTCTTT.

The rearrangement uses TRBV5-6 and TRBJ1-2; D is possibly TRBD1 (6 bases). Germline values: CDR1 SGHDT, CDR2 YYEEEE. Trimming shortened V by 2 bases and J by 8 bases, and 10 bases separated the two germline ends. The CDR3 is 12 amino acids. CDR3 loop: CASSLGGDGYTF. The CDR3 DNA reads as TGTGCCAGCAGCTTAGGGGGGGACGGCTACACCTTC.

CDR3 DNA: TGTGCCAGCAGTGAATTGGTTAGGGTAGAAGCTTTCTTT. Its translation is CASSELVRVEAFF. This chain links TRBV6-1 with TRBJ1-1; no clear D gene. Trimming left V 2 bases short and J 8 bases short, with 12 bases between. Per the germline V gene, CDR1 is MNHNS and CDR2 is SASEGT. The CDR3 totals 13 residues.

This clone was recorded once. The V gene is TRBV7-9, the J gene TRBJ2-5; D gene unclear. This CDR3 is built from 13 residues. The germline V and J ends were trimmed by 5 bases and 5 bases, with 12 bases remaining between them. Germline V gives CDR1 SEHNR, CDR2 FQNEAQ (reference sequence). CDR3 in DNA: TGTGCCAGCAGCCCTGACATCCGGGAGACCCAGTACTTC. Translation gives CASSPDIRETQYF.

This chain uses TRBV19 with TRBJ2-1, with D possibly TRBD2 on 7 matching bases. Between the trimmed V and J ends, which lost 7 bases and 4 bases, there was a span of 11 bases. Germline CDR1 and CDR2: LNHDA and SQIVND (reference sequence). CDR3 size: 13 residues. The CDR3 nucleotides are TGTGCCAGTATGGGAGGGGGATACAATGAGCAGTTCTTC. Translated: CASMGGGYNEQFF.

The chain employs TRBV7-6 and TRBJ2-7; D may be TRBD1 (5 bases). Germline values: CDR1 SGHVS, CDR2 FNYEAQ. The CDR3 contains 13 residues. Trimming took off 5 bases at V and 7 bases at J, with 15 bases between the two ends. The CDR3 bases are TGTGCCAGCAGCCCCGGTCCACAGGCGGAGCAGTACTTC. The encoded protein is CASSPGPQAEQYF.

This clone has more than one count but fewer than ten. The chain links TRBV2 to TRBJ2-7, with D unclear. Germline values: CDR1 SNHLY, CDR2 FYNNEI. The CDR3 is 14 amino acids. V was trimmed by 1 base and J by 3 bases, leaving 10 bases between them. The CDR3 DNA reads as TGTGCCAGCAGTGAAGGGTTGCGGATCTACGAGCAGTACTTC. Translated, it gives CASSEGLRIYEQYF.

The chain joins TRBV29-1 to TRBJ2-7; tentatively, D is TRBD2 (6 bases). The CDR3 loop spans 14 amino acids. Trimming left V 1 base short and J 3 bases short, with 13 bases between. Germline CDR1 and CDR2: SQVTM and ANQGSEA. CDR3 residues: CSVEGGEGFYEQYF. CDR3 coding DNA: TGCAGCGTTGAAGGCGGGGAAGGGTTCTACGAGCAGTACTTC.

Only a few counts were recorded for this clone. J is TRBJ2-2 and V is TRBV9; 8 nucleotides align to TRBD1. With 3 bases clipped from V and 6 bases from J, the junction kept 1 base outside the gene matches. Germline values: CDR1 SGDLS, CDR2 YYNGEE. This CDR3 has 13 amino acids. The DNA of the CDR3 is TGTGCCAGCAGCGCGACAGGGGCCGGGGAGCTGTTTTTT. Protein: CASSATGAGELFF.

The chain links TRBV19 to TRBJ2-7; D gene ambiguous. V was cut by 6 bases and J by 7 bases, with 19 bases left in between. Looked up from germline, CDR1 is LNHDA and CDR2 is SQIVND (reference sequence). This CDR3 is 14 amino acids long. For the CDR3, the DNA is TGTGCCAGTAGCCCGCAGGCGCCGCCCTTAGAGCAGTACTTC. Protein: CASSPQAPPLEQYF.

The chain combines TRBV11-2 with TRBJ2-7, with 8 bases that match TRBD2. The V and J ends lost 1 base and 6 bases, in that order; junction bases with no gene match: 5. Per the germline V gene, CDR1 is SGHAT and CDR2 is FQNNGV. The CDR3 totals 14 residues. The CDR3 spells CASSLVRGGGEQYF. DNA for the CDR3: TGTGCCAGCAGCTTAGTACGGGGGGGCGGCGAGCAGTACTTC.

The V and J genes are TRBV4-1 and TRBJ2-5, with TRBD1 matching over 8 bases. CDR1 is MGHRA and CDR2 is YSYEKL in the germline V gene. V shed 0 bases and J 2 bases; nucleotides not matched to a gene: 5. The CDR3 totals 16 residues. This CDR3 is CASSQDLWDRQETQYF. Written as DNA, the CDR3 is TGCGCCAGCAGCCAAGATTTGTGGGACAGGCAAGAGACCCAGTACTTC.

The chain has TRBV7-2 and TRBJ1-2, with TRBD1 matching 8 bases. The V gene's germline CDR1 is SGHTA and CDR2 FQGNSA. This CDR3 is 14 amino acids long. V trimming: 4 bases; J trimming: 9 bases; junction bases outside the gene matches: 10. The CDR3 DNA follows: TGTGCCAGCAGCTCAGCAGACAGGGGTTTTCGCTACACCTTC. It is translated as CASSSADRGFRYTF.

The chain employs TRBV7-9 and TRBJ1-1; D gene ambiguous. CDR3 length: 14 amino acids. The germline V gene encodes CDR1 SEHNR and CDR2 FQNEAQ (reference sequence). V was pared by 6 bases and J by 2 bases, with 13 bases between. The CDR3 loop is CASRSGRTNTEAFF. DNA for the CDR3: TGTGCCAGCAGATCGGGCAGAACTAACACTGAAGCTTTCTTT. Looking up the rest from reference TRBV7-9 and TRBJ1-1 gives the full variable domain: DTGVSQNPRHKITKRGQNVTFRCDPISEHNRLYWYRQTLGQGPEFLTYFQNEAQLEKSRLLSDRFSAERPKGSFSTLEIQRTEQGDSAMYLCASRSGRTNTEAFFGQGTRLTVV.

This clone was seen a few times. CDR3 bases: TGTGCCAGCAGCTTAGTGGGAGGGGTGGACGGCTACACCTTC. Amino acids: CASSLVGGVDGYTF. This chain uses TRBV7-9 with TRBJ1-2, with a tentative D call TRBD1 (5 bases). Trimming took 1 base from V and 8 from J, leaving 14 bases between them. Germline values: CDR1 SEHNR, CDR2 FQNEAQ (reference sequence). The CDR3 has 14 amino acids.